The clone carrying this T cell receptor beta chain was counted only a few times. Its antigen is unknown. One entry per CDR3 protein, called by TCRdb with MiXCR from the 5' RACE reads. The table includes fewer than 250,000 distinct CDR3 sequences, 15% detected once. The data belong to a study of T-cell memory formation after mild COVID-19. Study-wide findings and caveats: The authors left the SARS-CoV-2 specificity of second-wave clones peaking on day 37 unconfirmed.

With V trimmed by 6 bases and J by 15 bases, 7 bases remained unmatched. CDR3 size: 13 residues. The sequencing input was PBMCs or a T cell subset sorted from them (not recorded which). The gene calls are TRBV12-3 or TRBV12-4 and TRBJ2-1; 14 nucleotides align to TRBD2. The receptor was derived from an adult woman who had mild COVID-19 (a few samples of this study predate the infection). Cell type and time point are not known. The CDR3 is CASRRGTSGRRFF. The DNA of the CDR3 is TGTGCCAGCAGACGTGGGACTAGCGGGAGAAGGTTCTTC.